The rows below give T cell receptor beta chains drawn from one sample of a study of memory CD4+ T cells and cytomegalovirus serostatus. TCRdb's copy holds only in-frame clones and misses some; the assay was immunoSEQ multiplex PCR. The sample includes 46,000 or so clones, around 78% of them seen just once. Sequenced: memory CD4+ T cells from blood. Every receptor here comes from an adult in good health and CMV-seronegative. Each CDR3 is given with its conserved first and last residue. Each record gives: J gene, V gene, clone size, D gene, CDR3 protein, CDR3 DNA. The D gene is left open where the match is weak. Size is stated for part of the rows, as once, few or many counts, or as a class when the clone is expanded.

J: TRBJ2-5
V: TRBV7-9
size: -
D: -
CDR3: CASSLAASQGTQYF
DNA: TGTGCCAGCAGCTTAGCCGCCTCCCAGGGGACCCAGTACTTC

J: TRBJ2-7
V: TRBV5-1
size: -
D: TRBD1
CDR3: CASSMGQGPYEQYF
DNA: TGCGCCAGCAGCATGGGACAGGGCCCCTACGAGCAGTACTTC

J: TRBJ1-2
V: TRBV5-8
size: -
D: -
CDR3: CASSLPLRNYYGYTF
DNA: TGTGCCAGCAGCTTGCCACTCAGGAATTACTATGGCTACACCTTC

J: TRBJ1-1
V: TRBV6-5
size: -
D: -
CDR3: CASSPGRLNTEAFF
DNA: TGTGCCAGTAGCCCCGGGCGGCTGAACACTGAAGCTTTCTTT

J: TRBJ1-1
V: TRBV7-2
size: few
D: -
CDR3: CASRLQANTEAFF
DNA: TGTGCCAGCAGGCTACAGGCGAACACTGAAGCTTTCTTT

J: TRBJ1-2
V: TRBV5-8
size: -
D: -
CDR3: CASSFRQRFNYGYTF
DNA: TGTGCCAGCAGCTTCCGACAGCGATTCAACTATGGCTACACCTTC

J: TRBJ1-1
V: TRBV14
size: -
D: -
CDR3: CASSPLGSIRRAFF
DNA: TGTGCCAGCAGCCCCTTGGGAAGCATTCGAAGAGCTTTCTTT

J: TRBJ2-1
V: TRBV18
size: -
D: -
CDR3: CASSPPTGSYNEQFF
DNA: TGTGCCAGCTCACCACCGACGGGGTCCTACAATGAGCAGTTCTTC

J: TRBJ1-1
V: TRBV6-4
size: -
D: -
CDR3: CASSWGGTEAFF
DNA: TGTGCCAGCAGTTGGGGGGGCACTGAAGCTTTCTTT

J: TRBJ2-7
V: TRBV10-3
size: -
D: -
CDR3: CAISGQGYEQYF
DNA: TGTGCCATCAGTGGTCAGGGGTACGAGCAGTACTTC

J: TRBJ1-1
V: TRBV6-5
size: -
D: -
CDR3: CAALTVLNTEAFF
DNA: TGTGCCGCTCTGACGGTATTGAACACTGAAGCTTTCTTT

J: TRBJ1-1
V: TRBV9
size: once
D: -
CDR3: CASSSLAPGTEAFF
DNA: TGTGCCAGCAGCTCTCTGGCCCCTGGCACTGAAGCTTTCTTT

J: TRBJ1-6
V: TRBV6-1
size: -
D: -
CDR3: CATSRQVPPLHF
DNA: TGTGCCACCTCGCGACAGGTTCCACCCCTCCACTTT

J: TRBJ1-1
V: TRBV15
size: -
D: -
CDR3: CATSRVYLNTEAFF
DNA: TGTGCCACCAGCAGAGTTTACCTGAACACTGAAGCTTTCTTT

J: TRBJ2-1
V: TRBV7-3
size: -
D: -
CDR3: CASSYLSGTGYNEQFF
DNA: TGTGCCAGCAGCTACCTATCCGGGACGGGATACAATGAGCAGTTCTTC

J: TRBJ1-4
V: TRBV5-1
size: medium-sized
D: -
CDR3: CASSLALRPGEKLFF
DNA: TGCGCCAGCAGCTTGGCCCTTCGGCCTGGGGAAAAACTGTTTTTT

J: TRBJ1-1
V: TRBV7-2
size: -
D: -
CDR3: CASSLTGRASEAFF
DNA: TGTGCCAGCAGCTTAACAGGCCGCGCCTCTGAAGCTTTCTTT

J: TRBJ2-2
V: TRBV5-1
size: once
D: -
CDR3: CASSGGNTGELFF
DNA: TGCGCCAGCAGTGGGGGCAATACCGGGGAGCTGTTTTTT

J: TRBJ1-4
V: TRBV30
size: few
D: -
CDR3: CASNRRWDEKLFF
DNA: TGTGCCTCCAACAGGAGGTGGGATGAAAAACTGTTTTTT

J: TRBJ1-1
V: TRBV20-1
size: -
D: -
CDR3: CSASLYTEAFF
DNA: TGCAGTGCTAGCCTGTACACTGAAGCTTTCTTT

J: TRBJ1-1
V: TRBV2
size: -
D: -
CDR3: CASKSSEVNTEAFF
DNA: TGTGCCAGCAAGTCATCAGAGGTGAACACTGAAGCTTTCTTT

J: TRBJ2-2
V: TRBV11-2
size: -
D: TRBD2
CDR3: CASSRRLAGGSTGELFF
DNA: TGTGCCAGCAGCCGTAGACTAGCGGGGGGCTCCACCGGGGAGCTGTTTTTT

J: TRBJ2-5
V: TRBV27
size: -
D: -
CDR3: CASRARLGSRQETQYF
DNA: TGTGCCAGCAGAGCGCGCTTAGGTTCCCGTCAAGAGACCCAGTACTTC

J: TRBJ1-1
V: TRBV4-2
size: -
D: TRBD1
CDR3: CASSQSGGPEAFF
DNA: TGTGCCAGCAGCCAATCAGGGGGCCCTGAAGCTTTCTTT

J: TRBJ1-1
V: TRBV5-1
size: -
D: -
CDR3: CASSLGGGRRTEAFF
DNA: TGCGCCAGCAGCTTGGGCGGAGGGCGGAGGACTGAAGCTTTCTTT

J: TRBJ2-1
V: TRBV11-2
size: -
D: -
CDR3: CASSLDRWGVSYNEQFF
DNA: TGTGCCAGCAGCTTAGATAGATGGGGGGTATCCTACAATGAGCAGTTCTTC

J: TRBJ2-5
V: TRBV5-1
size: -
D: -
CDR3: CASSFAGKETQYF
DNA: TGCGCCAGCAGCTTTGCGGGGAAAGAGACCCAGTACTTC

J: TRBJ2-5
V: TRBV5-5
size: -
D: TRBD1
CDR3: CASSPWTGGETQYF
DNA: TGTGCCAGCAGCCCATGGACAGGGGGAGAGACCCAGTACTTC

J: TRBJ2-3
V: TRBV7-2
size: -
D: -
CDR3: CASSVYRADTQYF
DNA: TGTGCCAGCAGCGTTTACAGGGCAGATACGCAGTATTTT

J: TRBJ1-3
V: TRBV2
size: -
D: -
CDR3: CASRPQGAGNTIYF
DNA: TGTGCCAGCAGGCCCCAGGGTGCTGGAAACACCATATATTTT

J: TRBJ2-7
V: TRBV28
size: -
D: -
CDR3: CASSSTTHLEYF
DNA: TGTGCCAGCAGTTCGACCACCCACCTAGAGTACTTC

J: TRBJ2-4
V: TRBV5-1
size: -
D: -
CDR3: CASSPDTAKNIQYF
DNA: TGCGCCAGCAGCCCCGACACCGCCAAAAACATTCAGTACTTC

J: TRBJ2-2
V: TRBV27
size: -
D: -
CDR3: CAKSTGELFF
DNA: TGTGCCAAGAGCACCGGGGAGCTGTTTTTT

J: TRBJ2-7
V: TRBV28
size: -
D: -
CDR3: CASSRRYEQYF
DNA: TGTGCCAGCAGTCGGAGATACGAGCAGTACTTC

J: TRBJ1-1
V: TRBV5-1
size: once
D: -
CDR3: CASGSGPGDTEAFF
DNA: TGCGCCAGCGGTTCAGGTCCCGGCGACACTGAAGCTTTCTTT

J: TRBJ1-2
V: TRBV6-1
size: -
D: TRBD1
CDR3: CASSDPQGGEGNYGYTF
DNA: TGTGCCAGCAGTGATCCCCAGGGGGGGGAGGGAAACTATGGCTACACCTTC

J: TRBJ2-3
V: TRBV11-1
size: few
D: -
CDR3: CASSFHQSGVTDTQYF
DNA: TGTGCCAGCAGCTTTCACCAGAGCGGCGTTACAGATACGCAGTATTTT

J: TRBJ1-1
V: TRBV4-1
size: -
D: TRBD1
CDR3: CASRVGQGRTVNTEAFF
DNA: TGCGCCAGCAGGGTCGGACAGGGGCGAACGGTGAACACTGAAGCTTTCTTT

J: TRBJ1-3
V: TRBV5-5
size: few
D: -
CDR3: CASSFRDNTIYF
DNA: TGTGCCAGCAGCTTCAGGGATAACACCATATATTTT

J: TRBJ2-7
V: TRBV7-3
size: -
D: -
CDR3: CASSLFPQDSYEQYF
DNA: TGTGCCAGCAGCTTATTTCCGCAGGACTCCTACGAGCAGTACTTC

J: TRBJ1-5
V: TRBV7-8
size: -
D: -
CDR3: CASSSEVNNQPQHF
DNA: TGTGCCAGCAGCTCGGAAGTGAACAATCAGCCCCAGCATTTT

J: TRBJ1-4
V: TRBV14
size: -
D: -
CDR3: CASSQDRGGAEKLFF
DNA: TGTGCCAGCAGCCAAGATCGGGGGGGCGCGGAAAAACTGTTTTTT

J: TRBJ2-7
V: TRBV7-9
size: few
D: -
CDR3: CASSSLGGVHEQYF
DNA: TGTGCCAGCAGCTCCCTAGGGGGGGTACACGAGCAGTACTTC

J: TRBJ1-4
V: TRBV6-1
size: -
D: -
CDR3: CASHRAFNEKLFF
DNA: TGTGCCAGCCACAGGGCCTTTAATGAAAAACTGTTTTTT

J: TRBJ2-7
V: TRBV28
size: -
D: -
CDR3: CASSTFLGGKSHEQYF
DNA: TGTGCCAGCAGTACTTTCCTAGGGGGGAAGTCCCACGAGCAGTACTTC

J: TRBJ2-1
V: TRBV5-1
size: -
D: -
CDR3: CASSLEGLLYNEQFF
DNA: TGCGCCAGCAGCTTGGAGGGTCTCCTTTACAATGAGCAGTTCTTC

J: TRBJ1-5
V: TRBV6-1
size: -
D: -
CDR3: CASIGNRNQPQHF
DNA: TGTGCCAGCATTGGCAACAGGAATCAGCCCCAGCATTTT

J: TRBJ2-7
V: TRBV27
size: once
D: -
CDR3: CASSTVRGPLSYEQYF
DNA: TGTGCCAGCAGTACAGTCAGGGGCCCTCTATCCTACGAGCAGTACTTC

J: TRBJ1-5
V: TRBV27
size: -
D: -
CDR3: CASSWSAYSNQPQHF
DNA: TGTGCCAGCAGTTGGTCGGCTTATAGCAATCAGCCCCAGCATTTT

J: TRBJ1-4
V: TRBV19
size: -
D: TRBD1
CDR3: CASSIPSTGTDNEKLFF
DNA: TGTGCCAGTAGTATCCCTAGTACGGGGACAGATAATGAAAAACTGTTTTTT

J: TRBJ1-1
V: TRBV5-1
size: -
D: -
CDR3: CASSLLGNTEAFF
DNA: TGCGCCAGCAGCTTGCTGGGGAACACTGAAGCTTTCTTT

J: TRBJ2-5
V: TRBV11-1
size: -
D: -
CDR3: CASSLGSGVQETQYF
DNA: TGTGCCAGCAGCTTAGGGAGTGGGGTCCAAGAGACCCAGTACTTC

J: TRBJ1-6
V: TRBV18
size: once
D: -
CDR3: CASSLDRNLGSPLHF
DNA: TGTGCCAGCTCACTAGACAGGAACCTGGGTTCACCCCTCCACTTT

J: TRBJ1-6
V: TRBV7-6
size: -
D: -
CDR3: CASSLTFGNSPLHF
DNA: TGTGCCAGCAGCTTGACATTCGGGAATTCACCCCTCCACTTT

J: TRBJ2-3
V: TRBV5-1
size: -
D: TRBD2
CDR3: CASSSSSGGPWDTQYF
DNA: TGCGCCAGCAGCTCCTCTAGCGGGGGCCCCTGGGATACGCAGTATTTT

J: TRBJ2-1
V: TRBV5-1
size: once
D: -
CDR3: CASSLVSGGEQFF
DNA: TGCGCCAGCAGCTTGGTAAGCGGAGGTGAGCAGTTCTTC

J: TRBJ1-5
V: TRBV5-4
size: -
D: TRBD1
CDR3: CASSSRQGTQPQHF
DNA: TGTGCCAGCAGCTCCCGACAGGGGACTCAGCCCCAGCATTTT

J: TRBJ2-3
V: TRBV28
size: -
D: TRBD2
CDR3: CASSSNRWGGGARVTDTQYF
DNA: TGTGCCAGCAGTTCCAACAGGTGGGGCGGGGGGGCCCGGGTCACAGATACGCAGTATTTT